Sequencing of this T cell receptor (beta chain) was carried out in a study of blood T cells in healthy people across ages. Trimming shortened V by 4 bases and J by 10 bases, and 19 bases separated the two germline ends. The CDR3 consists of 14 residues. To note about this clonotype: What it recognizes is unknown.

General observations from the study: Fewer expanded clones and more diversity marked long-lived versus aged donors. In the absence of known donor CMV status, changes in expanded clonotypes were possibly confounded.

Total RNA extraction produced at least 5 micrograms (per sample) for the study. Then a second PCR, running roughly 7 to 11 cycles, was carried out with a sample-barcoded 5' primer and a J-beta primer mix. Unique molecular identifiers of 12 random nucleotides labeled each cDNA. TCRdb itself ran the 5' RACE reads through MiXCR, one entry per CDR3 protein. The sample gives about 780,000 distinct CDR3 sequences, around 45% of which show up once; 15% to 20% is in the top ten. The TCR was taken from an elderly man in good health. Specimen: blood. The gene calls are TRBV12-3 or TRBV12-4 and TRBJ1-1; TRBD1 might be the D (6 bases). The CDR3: CASSSATTGLGAFF. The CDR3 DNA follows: TGTGCCAGCAGTTCCGCAACTACAGGGTTGGGAGCTTTCTTT.